Listed here are 11 T cell receptor beta chains from one sample, sequenced in a study of blood T cells in healthy people across ages. A second PCR, run for about 7 to 12 cycles, used a sample-barcoded 5' primer plus a J-beta primer mix. TCRdb processed the 5' RACE reads anew with MiXCR; each CDR3 protein has one entry. In the table there are more than 650,000 distinct CDR3 sequences, around a fifth of which are singletons. Material for sequencing was blood. These receptors were taken from a man aged 70 or older in good health.

V and J are TRBV27 and TRBJ2-3; 7 bases agree with TRBD2. This CDR3 has 15 amino acids. J was trimmed by 3 bases and V by 4 bases; bases with no gene match: 7. CDR1 is MNHEY and CDR2 is SMNVEV in the germline V gene (reference sequence). The DNA of the CDR3 is TGTGCCAGCAGTTCCCCGGGAGGCCGTACAGATACGCAGTATTTT. Its protein is CASSSPGGRTDTQYF.

The chain couples TRBV9 to TRBJ2-7; D gene uncertain. The CDR3 is 15 amino acids. V shed 0 bases and J shed 6 bases, with 16 bases lying between them. Germline V gene sequence: CDR1 SGDLS, CDR2 YYNGEE. CDR3 sequence: CASSVEPNPLREQYF. CDR3 DNA: TGTGCCAGCAGCGTAGAGCCCAACCCACTACGCGAGCAGTACTTC.

This clonotype was recorded a few times. The rearrangement joins TRBV5-1 to TRBJ2-1; D not resolved. V was shortened by 0 bases and J by 7 bases, with 14 bases between the two germline ends. This CDR3 has 15 amino acids. The germline V gene has CDR1 SGHRS and CDR2 YFSETQ. CDR3: CASSLDRMNGNEQFF. The CDR3 DNA is TGCGCCAGCAGCTTGGATAGAATGAATGGGAATGAGCAGTTCTTC.

This clonotype has just a few counts. This chain uses TRBV29-1 with TRBJ2-1, with 12 positions matching TRBD2. Trimming at V came to 6 bases and at J to 6 bases, leaving 9 bases not matched to a gene. Germline CDR1 and CDR2: SQVTM and ANQGSEA. The CDR3 totals 15 residues. The CDR3 spells CSVEGTSGRSNEQFF. The CDR3 DNA sequence: TGCAGCGTCGAGGGTACTAGCGGGAGGTCCAATGAGCAGTTCTTC.

This chain connects TRBV19 to TRBJ1-5; TRBD1 matches 8 bases. Germline CDR1 and CDR2: LNHDA and SQIVND (reference sequence). The V and J ends lost 2 bases and 6 bases, in that order; junction bases with no gene match: 9. The CDR3 length is 16 residues. The DNA for the CDR3 is TGTGCCAGTAGTATACTGTCAGGGGGCTACTCTCAGCCCCAGCATTTT. As protein: CASSILSGGYSQPQHF.

This clonotype has a handful of counts. J is TRBJ2-3 and V is TRBV10-3; no definite D call. Looked up from germline, CDR1 is ENHRY and CDR2 is SYGVKD. The CDR3 contains 14 residues. Deletions cut 2 bases from V and 5 bases from J, with 11 bases between. The CDR3 DNA is TGTGCCATCAGTGAGGAGGTGGATGGAGATACGCAGTATTTT. Encoded protein: CAISEEVDGDTQYF.

V usage is TRBV10-3 and J usage is TRBJ2-5, with D perhaps matching TRBD2 (7 bases). With the DNA end fitting TRBJ2-1 better, the J assignment may be wrong. This CDR3 has 13 residues. Germline V gene sequence: CDR1 ENHRY, CDR2 SYGVKD. CDR3 in amino acids: CAIREWGGGEQFF. In DNA, the CDR3 is TGTGCCATCAGGGAATGGGGGGGCGGTGAGCAGTTCTTC.

This clonotype was recorded a few times. V usage is TRBV3-1 and J usage is TRBJ2-1, with 9 positions matching TRBD2. Trimming took 1 base from V and 0 from J; bases not matched to a gene: 13. The germline V gene encodes CDR1 LGHDT and CDR2 YNNKEL (reference sequence). This CDR3 region has 20 residues. This CDR3 is CASSQGVGSGSGSSYNEQFF. CDR3 DNA sequence: TGTGCCAGCAGCCAAGGGGTTGGTAGCGGGAGCGGGAGCTCCTACAATGAGCAGTTCTTC.

CDR3 nucleotide sequence: TGCAGTGCTAGAGACCCCACTAGCGGGAGTGAGACCCAGTACTTC. Translated, it gives CSARDPTSGSETQYF. V is TRBV20-1 and J is TRBJ2-5, with 11 nucleotides matching TRBD2. The CDR3 extends over 15 amino acids. The germline V gene has CDR1 DFQATT and CDR2 SNEGSKA (reference sequence). Trimming at V came to 0 bases and at J to 5 bases, leaving 5 bases not matched to a gene.

J is TRBJ2-7 and V is TRBV9, with TRBD2 identical over 7 bases. The CDR3 spans 15 residues. The V and J ends lost 7 bases and 1 base, in that order; junction bases with no gene match: 11. Germline assignment: CDR1 SGDLS and CDR2 YYNGEE. CDR3 amino acids: CASAPRRESSYEQYV. The CDR3 DNA is TGTGCCAGCGCGCCCCGGCGGGAGAGTTCCTACGAGCAGTACGTC.

This rearrangement joins TRBV28 to TRBJ2-1; D call uncertain. CDR1 MDHEN and CDR2 SYDVKM come from the germline V gene. CDR3 size: 13 residues. V lost 6 bases, J lost 10 bases, and 16 bases lay in between. CDR3 loop: CASSFNRATEQFF. The CDR3 nucleotides are TGTGCCAGCAGCTTTAATCGGGCCACAGAGCAGTTCTTC.